This section outlines one TCR beta chain sequence together with its context. Its specificity is not known. The study reverse transcribed the entire isolated RNA, so it sequenced expressed TCRB transcripts. Repertoires were generated with immunoSEQ multiplex PCR, while TCRdb's copy carries only in-frame clones and drops some. The data show 900,000 or so clones, 17% seen once. This sample was taken from a study of beta chain features in type 1 diabetes. Whole-study findings and limits: The similarity of naive, central memory and Treg TCRB repertoires appeared greater among patients than among healthy donors.

Trimming removed 2 bases from V and 3 bases from J; junction bases left unmatched: 5. This CDR3 has 16 amino acids. The germline V gene encodes CDR1 SEHNR and CDR2 FQNEAQ (reference sequence). This TCR derives from a woman aged 18-29 years in good health. V and J are TRBV7-9 and TRBJ2-1; 9 nucleotides agree with TRBD1. Material: naive CD4+ T cells from blood. Here the CDR3 DNA reads TGTGCCAGCAGCTTACCCGGGACAGGGATCTACAATGAGCAGTTCTTC. Its protein product is CASSLPGTGIYNEQFF.